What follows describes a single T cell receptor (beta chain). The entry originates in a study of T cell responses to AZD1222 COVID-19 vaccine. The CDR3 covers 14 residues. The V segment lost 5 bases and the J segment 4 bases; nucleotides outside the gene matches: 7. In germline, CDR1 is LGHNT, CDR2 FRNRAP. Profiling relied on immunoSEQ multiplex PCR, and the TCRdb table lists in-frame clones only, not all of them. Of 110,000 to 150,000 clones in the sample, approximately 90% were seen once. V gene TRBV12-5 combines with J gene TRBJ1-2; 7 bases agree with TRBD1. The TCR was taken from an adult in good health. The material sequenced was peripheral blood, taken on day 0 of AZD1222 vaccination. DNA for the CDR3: TGTGCTAGTGGTACCCTGACAGGGTTCTATGGCTACACCTTC. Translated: CASGTLTGFYGYTF.